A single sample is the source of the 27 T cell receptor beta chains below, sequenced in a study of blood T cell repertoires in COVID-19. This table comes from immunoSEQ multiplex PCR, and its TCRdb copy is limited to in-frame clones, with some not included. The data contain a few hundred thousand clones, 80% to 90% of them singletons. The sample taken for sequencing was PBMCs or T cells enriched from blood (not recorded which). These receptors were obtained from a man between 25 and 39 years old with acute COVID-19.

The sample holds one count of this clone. Here the CDR3 reads CASRRFETSGMEQFF. Here the CDR3 DNA reads TGCGCCAGCAGGCGATTCGAGACTAGCGGGATGGAGCAGTTCTTC. J is TRBJ2-1 and V is TRBV4-3; 11 nucleotides match TRBD2. V trimming: 6 bases; J trimming: 10 bases; junction bases outside the gene matches: 11. Per the germline V gene, CDR1 is LGHNA and CDR2 is YSLEER. CDR3 length: 15 residues.

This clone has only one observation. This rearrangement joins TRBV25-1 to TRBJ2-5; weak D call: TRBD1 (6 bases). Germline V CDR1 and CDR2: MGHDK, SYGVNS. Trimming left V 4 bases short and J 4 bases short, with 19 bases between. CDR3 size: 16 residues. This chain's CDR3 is CASSGGQGRYVETQYF. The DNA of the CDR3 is TGTGCCAGCAGTGGGGGGCAGGGACGGTATGTAGAGACCCAGTACTTC.

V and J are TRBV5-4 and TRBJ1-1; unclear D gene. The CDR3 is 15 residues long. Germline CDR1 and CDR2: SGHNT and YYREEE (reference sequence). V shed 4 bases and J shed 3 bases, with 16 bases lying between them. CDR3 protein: CASSQYLARDTEAFF. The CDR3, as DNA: TGTGCCAGCAGCCAATACCTGGCCCGTGACACTGAAGCTTTCTTT.

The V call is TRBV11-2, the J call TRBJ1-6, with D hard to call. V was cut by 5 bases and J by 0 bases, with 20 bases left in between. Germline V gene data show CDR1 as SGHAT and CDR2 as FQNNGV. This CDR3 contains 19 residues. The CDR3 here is CASSLISTALSSYNSPLHF. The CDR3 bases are TGTGCCAGCAGCCTAATCTCTACAGCCCTTAGCTCCTATAATTCACCCCTCCACTTT.

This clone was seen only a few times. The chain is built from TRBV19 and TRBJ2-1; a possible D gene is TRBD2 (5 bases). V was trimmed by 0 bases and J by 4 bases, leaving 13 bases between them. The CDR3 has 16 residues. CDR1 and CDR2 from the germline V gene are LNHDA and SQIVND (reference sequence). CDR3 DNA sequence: TGTGCCAGTAGTATAGAGCGGGCCCCCGGGTACAATGAGCAGTTCTTC. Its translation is CASSIERAPGYNEQFF.

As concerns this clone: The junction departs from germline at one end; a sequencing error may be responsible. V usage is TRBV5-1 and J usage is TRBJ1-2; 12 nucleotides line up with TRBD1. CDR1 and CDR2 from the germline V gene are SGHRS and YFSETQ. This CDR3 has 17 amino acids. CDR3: CASSDRDRGRGHPGYTF. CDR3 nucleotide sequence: TGTGCCAGCAGCGACCGGGACAGGGGGCGCGGGCACCCTGGCTACACCTTC. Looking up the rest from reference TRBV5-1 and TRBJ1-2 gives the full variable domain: KAGVTQTPRYLIKTRGQQVTLSCSPISGHRSVSWYQQTPGQGLQFLFEYFSETQRNKGNFPGRFSGRQFSNSRSEMNVSTLELGDSALYLCASSDRDRGRGHPGYTFGSGTRLTVV.

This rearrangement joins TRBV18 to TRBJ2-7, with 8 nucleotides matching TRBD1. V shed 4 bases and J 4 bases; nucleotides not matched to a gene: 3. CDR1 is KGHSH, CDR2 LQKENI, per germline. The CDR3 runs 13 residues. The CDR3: CASSQDRAYEQYV. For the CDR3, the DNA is TGTGCCAGCTCACAGGACAGGGCTTACGAGCAGTACGTC.

Written as DNA, the CDR3 is TGTGCCAGCAGGAGGGGGACTAGCGGAGACAATGAGCAGTTCTTC. Protein product: CASRRGTSGDNEQFF. The chain has TRBV14 and TRBJ2-1; 11 nucleotides agree with TRBD2. The germline V gene has CDR1 SGHDN and CDR2 FVKESK. The CDR3 is 15 amino acids. The J segment lost 5 bases and the V segment lost 6 bases, leaving 6 bases of the junction unmatched.

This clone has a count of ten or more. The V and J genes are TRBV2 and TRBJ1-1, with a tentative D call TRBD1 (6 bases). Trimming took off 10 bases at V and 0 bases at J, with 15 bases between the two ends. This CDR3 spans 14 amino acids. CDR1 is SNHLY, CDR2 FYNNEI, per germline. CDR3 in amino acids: CATRFGDMNTEAFF. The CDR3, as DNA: TGTGCCACCCGGTTTGGGGACATGAACACTGAAGCTTTCTTT.

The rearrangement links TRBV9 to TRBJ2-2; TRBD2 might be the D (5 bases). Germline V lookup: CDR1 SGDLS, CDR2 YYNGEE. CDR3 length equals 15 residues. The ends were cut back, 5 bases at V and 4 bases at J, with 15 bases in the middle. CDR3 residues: CASSPRLLITGELFF. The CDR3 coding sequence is TGTGCCAGCAGTCCCAGACTACTAATCACCGGGGAGCTGTTTTTT.

CDR3 sequence (DNA): TGTGCCAGCAGTTACGCAGGGACTTATGGCTACACCTTC. Amino acids: CASSYAGTYGYTF. The rearrangement links TRBV6-2 or TRBV6-3 to TRBJ1-2; D is perhaps TRBD1 (5 bases). CDR3 length: 13 residues. The germline gives CDR1 MNHEY, CDR2 SVGEGT. Trimming took 2 bases from V and 5 from J, leaving 9 bases between them.

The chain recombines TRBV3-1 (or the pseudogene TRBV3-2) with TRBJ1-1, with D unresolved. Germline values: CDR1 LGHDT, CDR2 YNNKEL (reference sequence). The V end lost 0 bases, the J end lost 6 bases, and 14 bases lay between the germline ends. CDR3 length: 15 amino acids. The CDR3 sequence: CASSQDSRWRAEAFF. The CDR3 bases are TGTGCCAGCAGCCAAGATTCGAGGTGGAGGGCTGAAGCTTTCTTT.

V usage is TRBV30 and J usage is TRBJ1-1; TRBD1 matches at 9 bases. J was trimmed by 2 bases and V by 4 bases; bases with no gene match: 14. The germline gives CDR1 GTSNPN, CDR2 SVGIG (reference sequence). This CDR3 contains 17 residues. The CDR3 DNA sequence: TGTGCCTGGACCCAAACAGGGGGCGAAAACAGTAACACTGAAGCTTTCTTT. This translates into CAWTQTGGENSNTEAFF.

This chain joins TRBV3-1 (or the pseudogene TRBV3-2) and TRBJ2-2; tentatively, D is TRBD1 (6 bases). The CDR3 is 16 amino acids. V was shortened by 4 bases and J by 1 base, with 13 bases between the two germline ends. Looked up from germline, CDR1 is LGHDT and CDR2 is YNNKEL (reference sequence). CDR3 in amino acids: CASSPVRTENTGELFF. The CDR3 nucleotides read TGTGCCAGCAGCCCAGTAAGGACAGAGAACACCGGGGAGCTGTTTTTT.

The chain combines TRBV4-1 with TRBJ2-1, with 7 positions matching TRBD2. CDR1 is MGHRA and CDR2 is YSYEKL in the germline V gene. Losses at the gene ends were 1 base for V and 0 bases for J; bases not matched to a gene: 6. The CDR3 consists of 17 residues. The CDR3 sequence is CASSQGPSGTSYNEQFF. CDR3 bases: TGCGCCAGCAGCCAAGGGCCGAGCGGGACCTCCTACAATGAGCAGTTCTTC.

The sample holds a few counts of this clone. CDR3 nucleotides: TGTGCCAAGGACAGGGGGCATGAGCAGTTCTTC. Translating gives CAKDRGHEQFF. The rearrangement joins TRBV30 to TRBJ2-1; 11 bases are a match to TRBD1. CDR1 and CDR2 (germline): GTSNPN, SVGIG (reference sequence). Trimming cost V 8 bases and J 8 bases; bases outside gene matches: 2. CDR3 length equals 11 residues.

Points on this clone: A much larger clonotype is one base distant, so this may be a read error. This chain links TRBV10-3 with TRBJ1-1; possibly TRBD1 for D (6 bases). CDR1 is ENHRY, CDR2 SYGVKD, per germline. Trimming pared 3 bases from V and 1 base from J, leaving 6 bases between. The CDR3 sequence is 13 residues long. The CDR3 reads CAISDRGNTEAFF. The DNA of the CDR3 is TGTGCCATCAGTGACAGGGGGAACACTGAAGCTTTCTTT.

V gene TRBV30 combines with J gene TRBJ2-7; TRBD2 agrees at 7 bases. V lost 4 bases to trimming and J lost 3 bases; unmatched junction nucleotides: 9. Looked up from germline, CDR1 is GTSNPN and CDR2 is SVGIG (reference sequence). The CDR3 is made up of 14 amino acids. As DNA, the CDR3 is TGTGCCTGGAAGGCCACTAGCGCCGTCTACGAGCAGTACGTC. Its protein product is CAWKATSAVYEQYV.

CDR3 sequence: CASSQLAGGNRNEQFF. DNA of the CDR3: TGTGCCAGTAGCCAACTAGCGGGAGGTAACCGTAATGAGCAGTTCTTC. V and J are TRBV19 and TRBJ2-1; 12 nucleotides agree with TRBD2. Germline-derived CDR1 and CDR2 are LNHDA and SQIVND (reference sequence). The CDR3 covers 16 residues. V dropped 6 bases and J dropped 7; count of bases not matched to a gene: 10.

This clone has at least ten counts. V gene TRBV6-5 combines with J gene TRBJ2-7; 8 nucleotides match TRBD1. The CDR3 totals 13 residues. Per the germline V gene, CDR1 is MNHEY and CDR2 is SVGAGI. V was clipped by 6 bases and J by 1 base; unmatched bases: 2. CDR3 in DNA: TGTGCCAGCAGCAGACAGGGGTCCTACGAGCAGTACGTC. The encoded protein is CASSRQGSYEQYV.

CDR3 in DNA: TGCAGCGTTCCCCCCCCTCCGGGACATTCGGGCTCTGGCGAGGTGAATGAGCAGTTCTTC. Protein: CSVPPPPGHSGSGEVNEQFF. The chain carries TRBV29-1 and TRBJ2-1, with D perhaps matching TRBD1 (6 bases). The CDR3 totals 20 residues. Trimming removed 5 bases at V and 7 bases at J, with 36 bases between. CDR1 is SQVTM, CDR2 ANQGSEA, per germline.

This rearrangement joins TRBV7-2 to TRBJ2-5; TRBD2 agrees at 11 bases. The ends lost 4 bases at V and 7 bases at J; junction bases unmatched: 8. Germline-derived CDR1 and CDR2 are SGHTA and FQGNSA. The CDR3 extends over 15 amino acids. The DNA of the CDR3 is TGTGCCAGCAGCTCCGGGACTAGCGGCGTCGGGACCCAGTACTTC. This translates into CASSSGTSGVGTQYF. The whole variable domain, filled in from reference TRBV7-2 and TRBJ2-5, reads GAGVSQSPSNKVTEKGKDVELRCDPISGHTALYWYRQSLGQGLEFLIYFQGNSAPDKSGLPSDRFSAERTGGSVSTLTIQRTQQEDSAVYLCASSSGTSGVGTQYFGPGTRLLVL.

In DNA form, the CDR3 reads TGTGCCAGCAGCACGGGACAGGGTTACTATCAGCCCCAGCATTTT. Translated, it gives CASSTGQGYYQPQHF. The gene calls are TRBV25-1 and TRBJ1-5; the match to TRBD1 covers 9 bases. V shed 6 bases, J shed 5 bases, and the junction held 8 bases outside the gene matches. Germline V lookup: CDR1 MGHDK, CDR2 SYGVNS. There are 15 residues in the CDR3.

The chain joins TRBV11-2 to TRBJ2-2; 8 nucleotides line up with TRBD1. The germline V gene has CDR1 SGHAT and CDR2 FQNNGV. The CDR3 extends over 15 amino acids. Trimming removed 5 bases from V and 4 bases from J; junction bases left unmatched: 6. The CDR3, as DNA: TGTGCCAGCAGCCTAAATACAGGGGGCACCGGGGAGCTGTTTTTT. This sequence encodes CASSLNTGGTGELFF.

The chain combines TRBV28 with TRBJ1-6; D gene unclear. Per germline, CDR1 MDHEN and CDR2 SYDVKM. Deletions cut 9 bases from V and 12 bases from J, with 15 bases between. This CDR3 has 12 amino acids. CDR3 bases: TGTGCCAGTCGTGGAGTTGGTGGACCCCTCCACTTT. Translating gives CASRGVGGPLHF.

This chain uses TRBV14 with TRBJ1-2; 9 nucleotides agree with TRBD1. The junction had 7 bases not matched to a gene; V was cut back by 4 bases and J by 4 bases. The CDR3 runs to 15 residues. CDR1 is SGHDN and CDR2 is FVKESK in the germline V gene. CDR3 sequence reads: CASSPQGAISYGYTF. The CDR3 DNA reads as TGTGCCAGCAGCCCACAGGGGGCTATTTCCTATGGCTACACCTTC.

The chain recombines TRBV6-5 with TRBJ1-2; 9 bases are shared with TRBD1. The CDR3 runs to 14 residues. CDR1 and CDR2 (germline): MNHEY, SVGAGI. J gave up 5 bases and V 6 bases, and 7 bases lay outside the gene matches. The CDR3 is CASSARDRVYGYTF. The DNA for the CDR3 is TGTGCCAGCAGCGCCCGGGACAGGGTTTATGGCTACACCTTC.